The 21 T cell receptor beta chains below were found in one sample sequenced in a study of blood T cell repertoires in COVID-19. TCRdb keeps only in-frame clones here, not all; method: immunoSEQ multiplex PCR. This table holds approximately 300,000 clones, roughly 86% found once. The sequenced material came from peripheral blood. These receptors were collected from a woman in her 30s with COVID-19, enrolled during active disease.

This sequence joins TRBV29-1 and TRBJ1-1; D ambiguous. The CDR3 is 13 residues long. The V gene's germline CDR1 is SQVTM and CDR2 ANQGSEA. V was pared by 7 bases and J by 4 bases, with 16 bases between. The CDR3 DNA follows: TGCAGCGGGACGGCACCGGCGGGCACTGAAGCTTTCTTT. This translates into CSGTAPAGTEAFF.

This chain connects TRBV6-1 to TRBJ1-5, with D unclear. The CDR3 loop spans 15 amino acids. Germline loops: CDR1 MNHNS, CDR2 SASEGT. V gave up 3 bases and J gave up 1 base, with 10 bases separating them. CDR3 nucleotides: TGTGCCAGCAGTGATATCCCTACGAGCAATCAGCCCCAGCATTTT. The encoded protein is CASSDIPTSNQPQHF.

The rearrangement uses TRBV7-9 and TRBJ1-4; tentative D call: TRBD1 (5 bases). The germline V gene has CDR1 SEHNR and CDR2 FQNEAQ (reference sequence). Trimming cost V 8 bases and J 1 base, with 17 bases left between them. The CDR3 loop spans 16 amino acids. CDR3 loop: CASVQGDAGTNEKLFF. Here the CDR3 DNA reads TGTGCCAGCGTTCAAGGGGATGCCGGAACTAATGAAAAACTGTTTTTT.

The CDR3 region is CASSRDFENEKLFF. CDR3 nucleotide sequence: TGTGCCAGCAGTCGGGACTTTGAAAATGAAAAACTGTTTTTT. The chain links TRBV5-8 to TRBJ1-4, with D perhaps matching TRBD1 (5 bases). Germline V gives CDR1 SGHTS, CDR2 YDEGEE. CDR3 length: 14 residues. Trimming shortened V by 5 bases and J by 5 bases, and 13 bases separated the two germline ends.

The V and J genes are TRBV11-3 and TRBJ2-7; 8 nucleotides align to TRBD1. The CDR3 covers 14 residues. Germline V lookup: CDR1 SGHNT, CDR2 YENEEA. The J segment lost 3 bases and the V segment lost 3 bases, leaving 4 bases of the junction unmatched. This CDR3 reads CASSLGDRLYEQYF. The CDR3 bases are TGTGCCAGCAGCTTGGGGGACAGGCTCTACGAGCAGTACTTC.

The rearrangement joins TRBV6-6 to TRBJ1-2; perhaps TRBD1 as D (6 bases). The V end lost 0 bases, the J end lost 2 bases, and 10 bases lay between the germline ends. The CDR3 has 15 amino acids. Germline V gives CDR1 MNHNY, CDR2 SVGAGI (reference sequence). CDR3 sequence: CASSYSDRRNYGYTF. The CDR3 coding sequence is TGTGCCAGCAGTTACTCGGACAGACGGAACTATGGCTACACCTTC.

CDR3 nucleotide sequence: TGCGCCAGCAGCCGCTTTTACCGGGAGAACACCGGGGAGCTGTTTTTT. Residues: CASSRFYRENTGELFF. The chain is built from TRBV4-3 and TRBJ2-2; D may be TRBD2 (5 bases). Deletions cut 4 bases from V and 1 base from J, with 13 bases between. This CDR3 is built from 16 residues. The germline gives CDR1 LGHNA, CDR2 YSLEER.

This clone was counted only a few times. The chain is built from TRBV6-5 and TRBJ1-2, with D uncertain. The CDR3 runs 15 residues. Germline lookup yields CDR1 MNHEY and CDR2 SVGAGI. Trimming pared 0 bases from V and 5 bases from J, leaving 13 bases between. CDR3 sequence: CASSYSQKGRYGYTF. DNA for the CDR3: TGTGCCAGCAGTTACTCTCAGAAAGGGAGGTATGGCTACACCTTC.

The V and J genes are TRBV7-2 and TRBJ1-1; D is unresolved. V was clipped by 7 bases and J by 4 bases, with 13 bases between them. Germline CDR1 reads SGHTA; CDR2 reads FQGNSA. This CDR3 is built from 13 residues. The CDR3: CASTLGRVTEAFF. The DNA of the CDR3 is TGTGCCAGCACCCTGGGTCGGGTCACTGAAGCTTTCTTT. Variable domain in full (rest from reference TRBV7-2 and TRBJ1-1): GAGVSQSPSNKVTEKGKDVELRCDPISGHTALYWYRQSLGQGLEFLIYFQGNSAPDKSGLPSDRFSAERTGGSVSTLTIQRTQQEDSAVYLCASTLGRVTEAFFGQGTRLTVV.

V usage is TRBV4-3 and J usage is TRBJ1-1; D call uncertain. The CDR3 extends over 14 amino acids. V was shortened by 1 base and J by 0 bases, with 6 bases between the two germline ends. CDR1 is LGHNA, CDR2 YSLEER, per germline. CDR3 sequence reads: CASSQGLMNTEAFF. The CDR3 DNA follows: TGCGCCAGCAGCCAAGGACTGATGAACACTGAAGCTTTCTTT.

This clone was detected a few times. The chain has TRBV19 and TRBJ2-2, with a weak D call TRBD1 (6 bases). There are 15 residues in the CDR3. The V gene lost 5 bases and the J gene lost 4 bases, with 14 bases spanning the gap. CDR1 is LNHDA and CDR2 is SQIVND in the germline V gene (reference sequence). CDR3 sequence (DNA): TGTGCCAGTAGTCCCAGTGACAGGACCACCGGGGAGCTGTTTTTT. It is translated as CASSPSDRTTGELFF.

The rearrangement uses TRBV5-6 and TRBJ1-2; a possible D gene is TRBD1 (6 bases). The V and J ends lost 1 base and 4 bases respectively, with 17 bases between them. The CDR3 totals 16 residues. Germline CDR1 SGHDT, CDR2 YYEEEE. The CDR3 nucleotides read TGTGCCAGCAGCTTGATAGGGGGTAAAAGATCCTATGGCTACACCTTC. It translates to CASSLIGGKRSYGYTF.

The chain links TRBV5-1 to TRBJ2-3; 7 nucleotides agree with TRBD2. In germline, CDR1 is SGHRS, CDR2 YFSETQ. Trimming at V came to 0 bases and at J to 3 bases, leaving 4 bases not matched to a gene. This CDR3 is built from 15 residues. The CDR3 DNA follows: TGCGCCAGCAGCTTGGGAGGGGAGGGGACAGATACGCAGTATTTT. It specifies CASSLGGEGTDTQYF.

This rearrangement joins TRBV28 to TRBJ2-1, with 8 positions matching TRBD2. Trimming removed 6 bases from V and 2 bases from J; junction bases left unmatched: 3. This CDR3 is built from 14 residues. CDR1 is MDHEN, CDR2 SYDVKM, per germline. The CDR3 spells CASRSGGTYNEQFF. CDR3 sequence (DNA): TGTGCCAGCAGAAGCGGGGGAACCTACAATGAGCAGTTCTTC.

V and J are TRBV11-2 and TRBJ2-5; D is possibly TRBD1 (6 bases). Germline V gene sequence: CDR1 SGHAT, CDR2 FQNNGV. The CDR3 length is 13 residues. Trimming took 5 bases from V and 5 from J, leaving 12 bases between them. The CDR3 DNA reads TGTGCCAGCAGCGACACAGGGACGGAGACCCAGTACTTC. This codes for CASSDTGTETQYF.

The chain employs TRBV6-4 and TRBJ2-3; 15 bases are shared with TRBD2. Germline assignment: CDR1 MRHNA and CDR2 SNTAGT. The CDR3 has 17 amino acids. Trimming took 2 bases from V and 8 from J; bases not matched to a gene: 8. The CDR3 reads CASSDTGLAGGLATQYF. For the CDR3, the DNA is TGTGCCAGCAGTGACACCGGACTAGCGGGGGGGCTTGCTACGCAGTATTTT.

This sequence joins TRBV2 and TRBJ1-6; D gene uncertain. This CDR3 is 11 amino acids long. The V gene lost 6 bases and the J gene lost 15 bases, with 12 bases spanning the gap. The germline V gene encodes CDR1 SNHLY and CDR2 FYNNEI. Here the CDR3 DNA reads TGTGCCAGCAGGCTCCCCGGTGGCCTCCACTTT. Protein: CASRLPGGLHF.

CDR3 bases: TGTGCCAGCAGCCTTGACAGAAATAGCAATCAGCCCCAGCATTTT. This translates into CASSLDRNSNQPQHF. V and J are TRBV7-2 and TRBJ1-5, with D tentatively TRBD1 (5 bases). Germline V gives CDR1 SGHTA, CDR2 FQGNSA. Between the trimmed V and J ends, which lost 5 bases and 0 bases, there was a span of 11 bases. The CDR3 is 15 residues long.

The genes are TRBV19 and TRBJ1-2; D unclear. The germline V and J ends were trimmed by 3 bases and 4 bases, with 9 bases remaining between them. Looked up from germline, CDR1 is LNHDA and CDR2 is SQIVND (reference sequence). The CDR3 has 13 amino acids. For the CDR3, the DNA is TGTGCCAGTAGTATGGAACAGTTCTATGGCTACACCTTC. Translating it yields CASSMEQFYGYTF.

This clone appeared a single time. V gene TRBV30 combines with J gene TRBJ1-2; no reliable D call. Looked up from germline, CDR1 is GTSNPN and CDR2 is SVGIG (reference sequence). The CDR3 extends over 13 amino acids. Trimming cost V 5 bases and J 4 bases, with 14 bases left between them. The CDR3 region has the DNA TGTGCCTGGGGCCCCCGAGGAAGCTATGGCTACACCTTC. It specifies CAWGPRGSYGYTF.

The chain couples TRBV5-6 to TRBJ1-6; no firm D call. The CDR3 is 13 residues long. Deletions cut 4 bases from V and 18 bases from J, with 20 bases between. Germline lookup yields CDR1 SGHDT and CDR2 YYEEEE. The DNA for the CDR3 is TGTGCCAGCAGCCAATTGGAACGAGGGATTACCCACTTT. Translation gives CASSQLERGITHF.